A single sample gave rise to the 20 T cell receptor beta chains below, sequenced in a study of shared clonotypes between healthy human individuals. The table came from immunoSEQ multiplex PCR; TCRdb's copy has only in-frame clones and leaves some out. The table has under 600,000 clones, more than 95% seen once; the top ten hold roughly 0.055%. Sequenced sample: naive CD4+ T cells sorted from blood. Indicated subset: CD45RA+ positively selected. These TCRs come from a woman aged 30 to 39 in good health.

This chain joins TRBV29-1 and TRBJ2-1; D may be TRBD2 (6 bases). Germline V lookup: CDR1 SQVTM, CDR2 ANQGSEA. Trimming pared 6 bases from V and 4 bases from J, leaving 19 bases between. The length of the CDR3 is 15 residues. The CDR3 DNA follows: TGCAGCGTCGGGGGACTTCGGGCTTCGTACAATGAGCAGTTCTTC. Translated, it gives CSVGGLRASYNEQFF.

V is TRBV7-9 and J is TRBJ2-5; TRBD2 agrees at 7 bases. Trimming took 11 bases from V and 2 from J; bases not matched to a gene: 8. Germline loops: CDR1 SEHNR, CDR2 FQNEAQ (reference sequence). The CDR3 has 13 amino acids. CDR3 sequence: CAAGREPQETQYF. The CDR3 bases are TGTGCCGCGGGGAGGGAGCCTCAAGAGACCCAGTACTTC.

The genes are TRBV29-1 and TRBJ2-6, with 7 nucleotides matching TRBD1. CDR1 is SQVTM and CDR2 is ANQGSEA in the germline V gene. The CDR3 extends over 16 amino acids. Losses at the gene ends were 6 bases for V and 1 base for J; bases not matched to a gene: 9. In DNA, the CDR3 is TGCAGCGTCGTACAGGGGCTCCGGTCTGGGGCCAACGTCCTGACTTTC. Its translation is CSVVQGLRSGANVLTF.

For this clone: Other DNA variants within this sample encode the same CDR3. The genes are TRBV5-1 and TRBJ2-7; 9 positions agree with TRBD2. The V gene end was trimmed by 0 bases and the J gene end by 0 bases; junction bases not matched to a gene: 1. CDR1 is SGHRS, CDR2 YFSETQ, per germline. The CDR3 covers 15 residues. The CDR3 loop reads CASSLGTSDSYEQYF. Here the CDR3 DNA reads TGCGCCAGCAGCTTGGGGACTAGCGACTCCTACGAGCAGTACTTC.

The chain couples TRBV6-1 to TRBJ1-2; 7 nucleotides match TRBD1. The V gene's germline CDR1 is MNHNS and CDR2 SASEGT. The V gene end was trimmed by 6 bases and the J gene end by 2 bases; junction bases not matched to a gene: 6. The CDR3 spans 14 residues. The CDR3 sequence is CASREQGPNYGYTF. The DNA for the CDR3 is TGTGCCAGCAGGGAACAGGGGCCCAACTATGGCTACACCTTC.

This clone was observed once. This sequence joins TRBV30 and TRBJ1-3, with TRBD1 as a possible D gene (6 bases). The CDR3 has 13 amino acids. The V end was cut by 2 bases, the J end by 4 bases, with 9 bases between. The germline CDR1 and CDR2 sequences are GTSNPN and SVGIG (reference sequence). The CDR3 here is CAWSLTGGNTIYF. The CDR3 coding sequence is TGTGCCTGGAGTCTCACAGGGGGAAACACCATATATTTT.

The rearrangement joins TRBV4-1 to TRBJ2-5; 8 nucleotides align to TRBD1. Per the germline V gene, CDR1 is MGHRA and CDR2 is YSYEKL. V was pared by 0 bases and J by 13 bases, with 4 bases of the junction left unmatched. The CDR3 is made up of 12 amino acids. The CDR3 loop is CASSQERDRLYF. For the CDR3, the DNA is TGCGCCAGCAGCCAAGAGAGGGACAGGTTGTACTTC.

V usage is TRBV13 and J usage is TRBJ1-1, with D possibly matching TRBD1 (5 bases). V was clipped by 6 bases and J by 1 base, with 15 bases between them. The germline V gene encodes CDR1 PRHDT and CDR2 FYEKMQ (reference sequence). This CDR3 is built from 15 residues. The CDR3 DNA is TGTGCCAGCAGTGCCGAGCGGGACGGGAACACTGAAGCTTTCTTT. Protein: CASSAERDGNTEAFF.

This clone was seen only once. Here the CDR3 reads CASSEFHTGTAYTF. The CDR3 bases are TGTGCCAGCAGTGAGTTCCATACAGGGACTGCCTACACCTTC. This chain links TRBV25-1 with TRBJ1-2, with a tentative D call TRBD1 (6 bases). Germline-derived CDR1 and CDR2 are MGHDK and SYGVNS. This CDR3 comprises 14 residues. Trimming took off 3 bases at V and 10 bases at J, with 18 bases between the two ends.

The chain combines TRBV29-1 with TRBJ2-7, with 12 bases lining up with TRBD2. CDR1 and CDR2 (germline): SQVTM, ANQGSEA. The CDR3 totals 14 residues. Losses at the gene ends were 1 base for V and 3 bases for J; bases not matched to a gene: 1. CDR3 in DNA: TGCAGCGTTGAAGGGACTAGCGGGAACTACGAGCAGTACTTC. Translation gives CSVEGTSGNYEQYF.

Only one count was recorded for this clone. This chain connects TRBV18 to TRBJ2-7; TRBD1 matches at 11 bases. This CDR3 contains 15 residues. V was pared by 1 base and J by 7 bases, with 6 bases of the junction left unmatched. Germline loops: CDR1 KGHSH, CDR2 LQKENI. CDR3: CASSPRDRGFVEQYF. The CDR3 coding sequence is TGTGCCAGCTCACCACGGGACAGGGGGTTTGTTGAGCAGTACTTC. Variable domain in full (rest from reference TRBV18 and TRBJ2-7): NAGVMQNPRHLVRRRGQEARLRCSPMKGHSHVYWYRQLPEEGLKFMVYLQKENIIDESGMPKERFSAEFPKEGPSILRIQQVVRGDSAAYFCASSPRDRGFVEQYFGPGTRLTVT.

The chain employs TRBV11-2 and TRBJ2-7; 10 nucleotides agree with TRBD2. Germline assignment: CDR1 SGHAT and CDR2 FQNNGV. This CDR3 spans 14 amino acids. V was pared by 1 base and J by 6 bases, with 3 bases of the junction left unmatched. In nucleotides, the CDR3 is TGTGCCAGCAGCTTAGGGGCTAGCGGGAGCGAGCAGTACTTC. It yields the protein CASSLGASGSEQYF.

The rearrangement links TRBV10-3 to TRBJ1-6, with D possibly TRBD1 on 6 matching bases. V was clipped by 7 bases and J by 7 bases, with 11 bases between them. The germline V gene encodes CDR1 ENHRY and CDR2 SYGVKD. The CDR3 runs 13 residues. The CDR3 protein is CAIKTGQNSPLHF. The CDR3 DNA sequence: TGTGCCATCAAAACAGGGCAGAATTCACCCCTCCACTTT.

The chain carries TRBV28 and TRBJ2-5; 8 bases map to TRBD1. The V segment lost 6 bases and the J segment 7 bases; nucleotides outside the gene matches: 13. The CDR3 has 15 residues. From germline, CDR1 is MDHEN and CDR2 SYDVKM. CDR3: CASRSRQGHRVTQYF. The DNA for the CDR3 is TGTGCCAGCAGATCAAGACAGGGGCATAGGGTGACCCAGTACTTC.

This chain links TRBV28 with TRBJ2-6; 7 positions match TRBD2. Germline values: CDR1 MDHEN, CDR2 SYDVKM. The CDR3 is 16 residues long. After removal of 6 bases from V and 2 bases from J, the junction contained 7 bases not matched to a gene. In DNA, the CDR3 is TGTGCCAGCAGCCCCCTCGCGGGGGCTGGGGCCAACGTCCTGACTTTC. It encodes CASSPLAGAGANVLTF.

J is TRBJ2-5 and V is TRBV30; 9 bases match TRBD2. The CDR3 sequence is 14 residues long. Losses at the gene ends were 5 bases for V and 5 bases for J; bases not matched to a gene: 9. Per germline, CDR1 GTSNPN and CDR2 SVGIG (reference sequence). Written as DNA, the CDR3 is TGTGCCTGGGCGCAGACTAGCGGTTGGGAGACCCAGTACTTC. Protein: CAWAQTSGWETQYF.

J is TRBJ1-5 and V is TRBV2; D possibly corresponds to TRBD1 (5 bases). The V gene's germline CDR1 is SNHLY and CDR2 FYNNEI. The CDR3 loop spans 15 amino acids. V gave up 3 bases and J gave up 3 bases, with 12 bases separating them. CDR3 sequence (DNA): TGTGCCAGCAGTGAGAGCAGGGAGTTCAATCAGCCCCAGCATTTT. Amino acid sequence: CASSESREFNQPQHF.

This chain links TRBV2 with TRBJ2-7; D is tentatively TRBD1 or TRBD2 (5 bases each). Looked up from germline, CDR1 is SNHLY and CDR2 is FYNNEI. The CDR3 is 14 amino acids. Between the trimmed V and J ends, which lost 2 bases and 5 bases, there was a span of 13 bases. CDR3 bases: TGTGCCAGCAGTGAAAGGGACGTAGGGCACGAGCAGTACTTC. Translation gives CASSERDVGHEQYF.

This sequence joins TRBV6-1 and TRBJ1-1, with D tentatively TRBD1 (6 bases). V lost 2 bases and J lost 4, with 11 bases in between. This CDR3 contains 14 residues. Germline CDR1 and CDR2: MNHNS and SASEGT. This CDR3 reads CASSELGGATEAFF. Here the CDR3 DNA reads TGTGCCAGCAGTGAATTAGGGGGTGCCACTGAAGCTTTCTTT.

The V gene is TRBV28, the J gene TRBJ2-7, with 10 bases matching TRBD1. In germline, CDR1 is MDHEN, CDR2 SYDVKM. The V and J ends lost 3 bases and 4 bases, in that order; junction bases with no gene match: 12. There are 17 residues in the CDR3. The CDR3 spells CASSFQAGQGEKYEQYF. The CDR3 DNA follows: TGTGCCAGCAGTTTTCAGGCAGGACAGGGGGAGAAATACGAGCAGTACTTC.